This TCR beta chain was sequenced in a study of cytomegalovirus exposure and HLA in healthy donors. On the study more broadly: Assignment to the Caucasian-associated ancestry cluster applied to 75% to 85% of the approximately 400 genotyped donors. General study findings and limits: Testing in vitro showed three CMV-associated chains specific for CMV antigens. DRB1 had the most TCR associations and HLA-C the fewest, a later analysis found, with rates varying by HLA locus.

In germline, CDR1 is MNHEY, CDR2 SMNVEV (reference sequence). The junction had 4 bases not matched to a gene; V was cut back by 0 bases and J by 6 bases. The CDR3 extends over 15 amino acids. The PCR ran on 60 Vbeta and 13 Jbeta primers. Data came from immunoSEQ multiplex PCR; TCRdb stores just in-frame clones and leaves some out. The sample contains roughly 160,000 clones, almost 85% of which appear only once. To note about this clone: Its antigen is still unknown.

Sequencing was performed on PBMCs. This TCR was recovered from a man under 40 in good health and CMV-seronegative. The chain recombines TRBV27 with TRBJ2-1, with 8 nucleotides matching TRBD1. The CDR3 DNA reads TGTGCCAGCAGTTTATCAATGACAGGGGTCAATGAGCAGTTCTTC. Protein product: CASSLSMTGVNEQFF.